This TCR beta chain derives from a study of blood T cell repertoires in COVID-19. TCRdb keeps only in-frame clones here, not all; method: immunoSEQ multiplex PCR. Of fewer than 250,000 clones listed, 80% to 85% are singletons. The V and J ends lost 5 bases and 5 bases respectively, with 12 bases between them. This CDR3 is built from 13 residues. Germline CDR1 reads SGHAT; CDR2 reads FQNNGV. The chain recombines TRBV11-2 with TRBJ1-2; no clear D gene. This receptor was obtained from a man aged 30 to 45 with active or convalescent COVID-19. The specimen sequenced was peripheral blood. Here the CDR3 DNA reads TGTGCCAGCAGCCCCCTTTGGCCTTATGGCTACACCTTC. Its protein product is CASSPLWPYGYTF.